This T cell receptor (beta chain) was recovered during a study of cytomegalovirus exposure and HLA in healthy donors. General study findings and limits: Later on, analysis showed that most CMV-associated TCR beta chains appeared to be HLA-restricted.

A multiplex PCR was run with 60 Vbeta primers and 13 Jbeta primers. Repertoires were generated with immunoSEQ multiplex PCR, while TCRdb's copy carries only in-frame clones and drops some. Among 80,000 to 100,000 clones, about three quarters were seen once, and the ten largest hold roughly 1.5%. A remark on this clone: Its antigen is still unknown.

From germline, CDR1 is MGHDK and CDR2 SYGVNS. V lost 4 bases and J lost 4, with 13 bases in between. The CDR3 runs 14 residues. This TCR was sampled from a man in his forties or fifties in good health and CMV-seronegative. The rearrangement links TRBV25-1 to TRBJ1-1, with TRBD1 as a possible D gene (5 bases). What was sequenced was PBMCs. The CDR3 here is CASSVQGLSTEAFF. In DNA form, the CDR3 reads TGTGCCAGCAGTGTCCAGGGCCTGTCCACTGAAGCTTTCTTT.